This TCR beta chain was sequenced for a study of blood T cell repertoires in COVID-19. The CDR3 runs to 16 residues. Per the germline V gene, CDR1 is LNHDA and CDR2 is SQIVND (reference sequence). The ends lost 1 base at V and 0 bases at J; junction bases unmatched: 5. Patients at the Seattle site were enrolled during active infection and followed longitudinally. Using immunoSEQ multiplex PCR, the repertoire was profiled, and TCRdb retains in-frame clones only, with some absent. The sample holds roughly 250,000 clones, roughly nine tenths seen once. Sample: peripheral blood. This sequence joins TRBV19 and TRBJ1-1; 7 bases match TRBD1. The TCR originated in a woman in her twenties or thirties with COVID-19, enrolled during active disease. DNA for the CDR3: TGTGCCAGTAGTATAGGCTGGGGACAGATGAACACTGAAGCTTTCTTT. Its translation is CASSIGWGQMNTEAFF. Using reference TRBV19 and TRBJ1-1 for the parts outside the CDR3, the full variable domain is DGGITQSPKYLFRKEGQNVTLSCEQNLNHDAMYWYRQDPGQGLRLIYYSQIVNDFQKGDIAEGYSVSREKKESFPLTVTSAQKNPTAFYLCASSIGWGQMNTEAFFGQGTRLTVV.